Detailed here is one T cell receptor beta chain. This clone registers as large (0.1 to 1%) within its sample. Its antigen has not been determined. Nothing much larger sits one base from this clone, and base qualities are not available. The entry originates in a study of radiation and T cells in renal cell carcinoma (dated by TCRdb to about 2020). Background for the entire study: In total, approximately 55 samples, comprising approximately 25 tumors and around 27 peripheral blood samples, were subjected to TCR beta sequencing. In the approximately 49 samples combined, some 4,100,000 unique CDR3 nucleotide sequences were found, encoding roughly 2,500,000 unique CDR3 amino acid sequences. The full study reports these points: Irradiated tumors contained more dominant CDR3 motifs, and these motifs occupied a larger share of the repertoire than in control tumors. Intratumoral heterogeneity went uncaptured because the only tumor material available was small regions of about 1 g. Because pretreatment tumor biopsies were not available, the baseline intratumoral presence of clonotypes could not be determined. Effects of radiation dose or scheduling on the TCR repertoire could not be addressed with the single-armed trial design. In blood, the top tumor clonotypes increased between baseline and 2 weeks post-radiation and then shrank by 4 weeks, which suggests that tumor-resident clones expanded only transiently. TCR clonality was higher in irradiated tumors than in controls, as the top 100 clonotypes made up an average of approximately 50% of the repertoire in irradiated tumors compared with roughly 40% in nephrectomy-only tumors.

What this sample's time point label stands for: tumor resected at nephrectomy. The sample's treatment or condition label, decoded: 15 Gy SBRT to primary tumor, nephrectomy 4 weeks later. Samples were obtained from a clinical trial, in which 15 Gy stereotactic body radiation therapy was delivered to primary renal cell carcinomas and nephrectomy was performed 4 weeks later. Every patient had renal cell carcinoma of clear cell pathology. Tumors were mechanically dissociated, digested with collagenase/hyaluronidase at 37 °C, processed in gentleMACS C tubes, and stored in liquid nitrogen. Genomic DNA for TCR sequencing was prepared using the QIAamp DNA Blood Mini Kit (Qiagen). The analyses included only samples that passed all quality control checks. Following the manufacturer's recommendations, the immunoSEQ kit was used to generate TCR beta libraries from genomic DNA. To prepare libraries, a first multiplex PCR with proprietary primers was run, followed by a second PCR that added unique barcodes, and a bead cleanup was done after each round. Each sample batch included a kit-provided positive control reaction and a negative control reaction. The final libraries underwent checking on an Agilent 4200 TapeStation D1000 ScreenTape, volumetric pooling, and quantification by qPCR. Sequencing ran on an Illumina NextSeq500 with a MidOutput 150-cycle cartridge, using 156 Read1 and 15 Index1 cycles with kit custom primers. The pooled library was loaded at 0.8 to 1 pM, and approximately 18% PhiX control was spiked in. Per the source publication's procedure: Vendor-processed data were analyzed in R, with a clonotype defined as all T cells sharing the same CDR3 nucleotide sequence. For clone abundance analyses, frequencies were normalized to the 10,000 most abundant clones per sample. Public T cell clones, averaging fewer than five per sample, were removed before analysis. The dominant motif analysis was done with ImmunoMap using the PAM10 matrix, a gap penalty of 30, and a homology threshold of 0.3, and motifs with a cumulative frequency of at least 0.01 were considered dominant. Tumor-enriched and baseline blood-enriched clonotypes were defined by at least a 32-fold difference in abundance between compartments. Tumor-blood repertoire similarity was measured with the Baroni-Urbani and Buser coefficient, and group comparisons used two-tailed Wilcoxon tests in R. Here the immuneACCESS table is served through TCRdb, limited to in-frame sequences with V and J called. Missing clones are a known gap in these copies; in checked studies unresolved V genes cover under half, and the rest lacks a known reason. The DNA gave D and trimming, while V, J and clone size come from that table. In this sample the table shows around 10,000 clones, more than 60% of which occur a single time. Of the sample, 15% to 20% is held by the ten largest clones.

The TCR comes from a woman aged 45 to 65 with renal cell carcinoma. Sample: tumor tissue, taken from a patient whose treatment included radiotherapy and nephrectomy.

The DNA reads TGTGCCAGTCGCCCAGGGTGGAATGAGCAGTTCTTC. This yields the protein CASRPGWNEQFF. The sequence joins TRBV19 to TRBJ2-1; TRBD1 is perhaps the D gene, given 5 matching bases. The cysteine opens and the phenylalanine closes a CDR3 of 12 amino acids. Only CDR3 DNA remains: 36 bases, in frame from the first base. V loses 8 bases of germline sequence and J loses 7 bases, and the interval between the two ends is 12 bases. Sequences LNHDA (CDR1) and SQIVND (CDR2) are obtained from the germline V gene (reference sequence). The variable domain in full, with residues beyond the CDR3 obtained from the reference TRBV19 and TRBJ2-1 genes, is DGGITQSPKYLFRKEGQNVTLSCEQNLNHDAMYWYRQDPGQGLRLIYYSQIVNDFQKGDIAEGYSVSREKKESFPLTVTSAQKNPTAFYLCASRPGWNEQFFGPGTRLTVL.